These 11 T cell receptor beta chains came from one sample sequenced in a study of blood T cell repertoires in COVID-19. Clones were sequenced by immunoSEQ multiplex PCR, and TCRdb holds only the in-frame ones, with some missing. This sample has some 44,000 clones, with about nine tenths found just once. The sample consisted of peripheral blood. The receptor set was obtained from a human donor in a cohort sampled during active COVID-19.

The gene calls are TRBV19 and TRBJ1-6; D call uncertain. The CDR3 has 15 residues. CDR1 LNHDA and CDR2 SQIVND come from the germline V gene (reference sequence). Trimming left V 7 bases short and J 0 bases short, with 10 bases between. DNA of the CDR3: TGTGCCAGTATTCCGAGGAGCTCCTATAATTCACCCCTCCACTTT. This translates into CASIPRSSYNSPLHF.

This clone has only one observation. J is TRBJ1-5 and V is TRBV10-3; 9 bases fit TRBD1. Trimming took 0 bases from V and 0 from J; bases not matched to a gene: 6. CDR3 length: 18 residues. Germline CDR1 ENHRY, CDR2 SYGVKD. In DNA, the CDR3 is TGTGCCATCAGTGAGTCCCCCCGGACAGGGGATAGCAATCAGCCCCAGCATTTT. Its translation is CAISESPRTGDSNQPQHF.

The chain uses TRBV19 and TRBJ1-6, with D possibly matching TRBD1 (6 bases). The CDR3 runs 17 residues. Trimming left V 4 bases short and J 0 bases short, with 13 bases between. Germline CDR1 reads LNHDA; CDR2 reads SQIVND (reference sequence). The CDR3 here is CASSRRTVSSYNSPLHF. The CDR3 nucleotides read TGTGCCAGTAGTAGACGGACAGTTAGCTCCTATAATTCACCCCTCCACTTT.

The chain couples TRBV6-2 or TRBV6-3 to TRBJ1-5; D call uncertain. This CDR3 contains 14 residues. The V gene's germline CDR1 is MNHEY and CDR2 SVGEGT. The germline V and J ends were trimmed by 5 bases and 4 bases, with 12 bases remaining between them. The DNA of the CDR3 is TGTGCCAGCAGTACCGGGATCTATAATCAGCCCCAGCATTTT. Its translation: CASSTGIYNQPQHF.

The chain recombines TRBV6-5 with TRBJ2-2, with TRBD2 as a possible D gene (6 bases). The CDR3 has 15 amino acids. The germline V and J ends were trimmed by 6 bases and 5 bases, with 16 bases remaining between them. From germline, CDR1 is MNHEY and CDR2 SVGAGI. The CDR3 DNA reads TGTGCCAGCAGCGCGCGGGCAGGGAGGACCGGGGAGCTGTTTTTT. It is translated as CASSARAGRTGELFF.

This chain joins TRBV6-2 or TRBV6-3 and TRBJ1-1; 11 nucleotides match TRBD1. Per the germline V gene, CDR1 is MNHEY and CDR2 is SVGEGT. The CDR3 covers 14 residues. V shed 6 bases and J 4 bases; nucleotides not matched to a gene: 4. In DNA, the CDR3 is TGTGCCAGCAGCCGGGGACAGGGGGTCACTGAAGCTTTCTTT. This encodes CASSRGQGVTEAFF.

The J gene is TRBJ2-1, the V gene TRBV5-1; unclear D gene. This CDR3 spans 14 amino acids. The germline V and J ends were trimmed by 4 bases and 0 bases, with 8 bases remaining between them. Germline CDR1 reads SGHRS; CDR2 reads YFSETQ. CDR3: CASSPLRSYNEQFF. CDR3 DNA: TGCGCCAGCAGCCCCCTGCGCTCCTACAATGAGCAGTTCTTC.

V usage is TRBV19 and J usage is TRBJ1-5, with D maybe TRBD1 (5 bases). The V gene's germline CDR1 is LNHDA and CDR2 SQIVND (reference sequence). The CDR3 totals 14 residues. The V end was cut by 6 bases, the J end by 0 bases, with 9 bases between. DNA of the CDR3: TGTGCCAGTAGCCAGGGATATAGCAATCAGCCCCAGCATTTT. Translating gives CASSQGYSNQPQHF.

The rearrangement links TRBV5-1 to TRBJ1-2; 8 bases fit TRBD1. V gave up 1 base and J gave up 8 bases; unmatched junction bases: 4. The CDR3 length is 13 residues. Germline V CDR1 and CDR2: SGHRS, YFSETQ. CDR3 protein: CASSLQGAEGYTF. DNA of the CDR3: TGCGCCAGCAGCTTGCAGGGGGCCGAAGGCTACACCTTC.

The chain employs TRBV30 and TRBJ2-3; 10 bases fit TRBD1. The CDR3 has 16 amino acids. The germline gives CDR1 GTSNPN, CDR2 SVGIG (reference sequence). Losses at the gene ends were 3 bases for V and 2 bases for J; bases not matched to a gene: 8. The chain's CDR3 is CAWSWRDRGFTDTQYF. CDR3 sequence (DNA): TGTGCCTGGAGCTGGAGGGACAGGGGCTTCACAGATACGCAGTATTTT.

The chain links TRBV27 to TRBJ2-6; TRBD2 is a possible D gene (5 bases). V was trimmed by 7 bases and J by 3 bases, leaving 7 bases between them. Germline V lookup: CDR1 MNHEY, CDR2 SMNVEV (reference sequence). The CDR3 spans 13 residues. This CDR3 reads CASNGIGANVLTF. The CDR3 bases are TGTGCCAGCAACGGGATTGGGGCCAACGTCCTGACTTTC. Drawing the rest from reference TRBV27 and TRBJ2-6, the complete variable domain is EAQVTQNPRYLITVTGKKLTVTCSQNMNHEYMSWYRQDPGLGLRQIYYSMNVEVTDKGDVPEGYKVSRKEKRNFPLILESPSPNQTSLYFCASNGIGANVLTFGAGSRLTVL.